These 15 T cell receptor beta chains share one sample of origin, sequenced in a study of tumor and adjacent non-tumor tissue in lung cancer. TCRbeta libraries were built with three rounds of nested PCR, modified from ARM-PCR. Via MiXCR, TCRdb re-called the multiplex PCR reads, giving one row per CDR3 protein. The table shows 75,000 to 95,000 distinct CDR3 sequences, with roughly 72% occurring only once. The template was RNA from unsorted bulk tissue. Sequencing used lung tumor tissue. All receptors derive from a woman aged 35 to 49 with non-small cell lung cancer.

This clonotype was counted ten times or more. The V call is TRBV5-1, the J call TRBJ2-2, with 7 bases identical to TRBD2. The CDR3 covers 18 residues. From germline, CDR1 is SGHRS and CDR2 YFSETQ. Germline trimming cut 2 bases from V and 2 bases from J; bases unmatched to any gene: 12. The CDR3 DNA reads TGCGCCAGCAGCTTCCCAGCCGGGGGGAGAGGAAACACCGGGGAGCTGTTTTTT. This gives the protein CASSFPAGGRGNTGELFF.

This clonotype was recorded many times. The rearrangement joins TRBV4-2 to TRBJ1-1; a weak D match, TRBD1 (5 bases). The CDR3 is made up of 14 amino acids. The V and J ends lost 0 bases and 8 bases respectively, with 13 bases between them. Looked up from germline, CDR1 is LGHNA and CDR2 is YNFKEQ. DNA for the CDR3: TGTGCCAGCAGCCAAGACGCCGACAGACCAGAAGCTTTCTTT. This codes for CASSQDADRPEAFF.

The J gene is TRBJ2-1, the V gene TRBV12-3 or TRBV12-4; 7 bases match TRBD1. V was clipped by 5 bases and J by 16 bases; unmatched bases: 20. This CDR3 contains 15 residues. The CDR3 spells CASSGQGVGTNEDFF. The CDR3 DNA is TGTGCCAGCAGTGGCCAGGGGGTGGGTACCAATGAGGACTTCTTC.

This clonotype appeared a single time. The chain recombines TRBV28 with TRBJ2-7, with 12 bases aligning to TRBD2. J lost 10 bases, V lost 7 bases, and 14 bases had no gene match. Germline-derived CDR1 and CDR2 are MDHEN and SYDVKM. This CDR3 contains 15 residues. The CDR3 reads CASISPGLAGQPQYF. The CDR3, as DNA: TGTGCCAGCATTTCCCCTGGACTAGCGGGACAACCACAGTACTTC.

This chain connects TRBV7-8 to TRBJ2-1; TRBD2 is a possible D gene (6 bases). Per the germline V gene, CDR1 is SGHVS and CDR2 is FQNEAQ. V was cut by 5 bases and J by 10 bases, with 15 bases left in between. The CDR3 is made up of 13 amino acids. The CDR3 loop reads CASSPVGTREQFF. In DNA, the CDR3 is TGTGCCAGCAGCCCGGTGGGGACTCGGGAGCAGTTCTTC.

The rearrangement joins TRBV29-1 to TRBJ2-1; 7 bases align to TRBD2. Trimming took 0 bases from V and 5 from J; bases not matched to a gene: 7. Germline CDR1 is SQVTM and CDR2 is ANQGSEA. The CDR3 spans 15 residues. The CDR3 DNA sequence: TGCAGCGTTGAAGAAGCGCGCGGGAGAGACAATGAGCAGTTCTTC. It translates to CSVEEARGRDNEQFF.

J is TRBJ1-1 and V is TRBV20-1, with TRBD1 as a possible D gene (5 bases). Germline CDR1 and CDR2: DFQATT and SNEGSKA (reference sequence). The CDR3 runs 12 residues. The CDR3 sequence: CNDGHGNTEAFF. The CDR3, as DNA: TGCAATGACGGACATGGTAACACTGAAGCTTTCTTT.

Comment on this clonotype: Here the CDR3 omits its conserved ending phenylalanine or tryptophan, so a read error is the likely source. The CDR3 region has the DNA TGTGCCAGCAGCTTGGATGGACCCGGGGAGCTGTTTTCT. Residues: CASSLDGPGELFS. The chain is built from TRBV5-4 and TRBJ2-2; no definite D call. This CDR3 has 13 residues. Looked up from germline, CDR1 is SGHNT and CDR2 is YYREEE (reference sequence). Trimming pared 0 bases from V and 6 bases from J, leaving 6 bases between.

Comment on this clonotype: Possible read error: a much larger clone is one base away. The V and J genes are TRBV7-3 and TRBJ2-7; D ambiguous. Germline CDR1 is SGHTA and CDR2 is FQGTGA. The CDR3 totals 14 residues. Between the trimmed V and J ends, which lost 5 bases and 2 bases, there was a span of 13 bases. The CDR3 protein is CASSISEQTYEQYF. CDR3 bases: TGTGCCAGCAGCATTTCGGAACAGACCTACGAGCAGTACTTC.

This clonotype was picked up a small number of times. The germline gene is not matched at one end of the junction; a read error may be the cause. The chain employs TRBV4-1 and TRBJ2-3, with D perhaps TRBD1 (5 bases). The germline gives CDR1 MGHRA, CDR2 YSYEKL. The CDR3 spans 14 residues. CDR3 nucleotide sequence: TGTGCCAGCAGCCAAGAGCCAGGGTCAGATACGCAGTATTTT. Its translation is CASSQEPGSDTQYF.

This chain links TRBV29-1 with TRBJ1-1; D is undetermined. The CDR3 consists of 12 residues. Germline loops: CDR1 SQVTM, CDR2 ANQGSEA. The CDR3 here is CSVAGSNTEAFF. As DNA, the CDR3 is TGCAGTGTCGCGGGGTCGAACACTGAAGCTTTCTTT. Looking up the rest from reference TRBV29-1 and TRBJ1-1 gives the full variable domain: SAVISQKPSRDICQRGTSLTIQCQVDSQVTMMFWYRQQPGQSLTLIATANQGSEATYESGFVIDKFPISRPNLTFSTLTVSNMSPEDSSIYLCSVAGSNTEAFFGQGTRLTVV.

Regarding this clonotype: The junction departs from germline at one end; a sequencing error may be responsible. This chain joins TRBV7-8 and TRBJ2-7; 8 bases agree with TRBD1. This CDR3 has 14 amino acids. Looked up from germline, CDR1 is SGHVS and CDR2 is FQNEAQ. The CDR3: CASSTGTGFYVQYF. The CDR3 DNA reads as TGTGCCAGCAGCACCGGGACAGGATTCTACGTGCAGTACTTC.

Regarding this clonotype: At one boundary the junction diverges from the germline segment, which might be a read error. The chain couples TRBV12-3 or TRBV12-4 to TRBJ1-5; D not certain. The CDR3 runs to 14 residues. In nucleotides, the CDR3 is TGTGCCGGCAGCCGACCCTATAGCAGTCAGCCCCAGCATTTT. As protein: CAGSRPYSSQPQHF.

This clonotype came up many times. This rearrangement joins TRBV14 to TRBJ2-3; D unresolved. V was cut by 6 bases and J by 5 bases, with 12 bases left in between. This CDR3 is built from 13 residues. Germline V gene sequence: CDR1 SGHDN, CDR2 FVKESK. The CDR3 DNA reads as TGTGCCAGCAGTCCAAGCATGGTAGATACGCAGTATTTT. Protein product: CASSPSMVDTQYF.

Note on this clonotype: A much larger clone sits a single nucleotide away, making a read error possible. The chain links TRBV6-1 to TRBJ1-5; TRBD1 might be the D (6 bases). The CDR3 totals 13 residues. The germline gives CDR1 MNHNS, CDR2 SASEGT. The V and J ends lost 5 bases and 11 bases respectively, with 16 bases between them. The CDR3 DNA reads as TGTGCCAGCAGTTCCGGCAGGGGCTCGGCCCAGCATTTT. As protein: CASSSGRGSAQHF.